The 12 T cell receptor beta chains below come from one sample, sequenced in a study of blood T cell repertoires in COVID-19. TCRdb keeps only in-frame clones here, not all; method: immunoSEQ multiplex PCR. Of roughly 380,000 clones listed, about 89% were seen once; the top ten hold 1.3%. Sequenced sample: PBMCs or T cells enriched from blood (not recorded which). The receptors stem from a man aged 25 to 40 who had recovered from COVID-19.

The rearrangement uses TRBV6-2 or TRBV6-3 and TRBJ1-1; the D is unclear. The V end was cut by 3 bases, the J end by 3 bases, with 17 bases between. The CDR3 totals 16 residues. The V gene's germline CDR1 is MNHEY and CDR2 SVGEGT. The CDR3 is CASSYESGGKDTEAFF. As DNA, the CDR3 is TGTGCCAGCAGTTATGAGAGCGGAGGTAAGGACACTGAAGCTTTCTTT.

This clone is a singleton in its sample. J is TRBJ2-3 and V is TRBV20-1; TRBD1 matches at 8 bases. The CDR3 covers 15 residues. The V gene's germline CDR1 is DFQATT and CDR2 SNEGSKA (reference sequence). The junction had 8 bases not matched to a gene; V was cut back by 3 bases and J by 3 bases. CDR3 region: CSASADRGGTDTQYF. DNA for the CDR3: TGCAGTGCTAGTGCTGACAGGGGTGGAACAGATACGCAGTATTTT.

This sequence joins TRBV5-6 and TRBJ2-7, with TRBD2 as a possible D gene (6 bases). This CDR3 is built from 12 residues. Trimming cost V 4 bases and J 4 bases, with 9 bases left between them. The germline V gene encodes CDR1 SGHDT and CDR2 YYEEEE. The CDR3 DNA sequence: TGTGCCAGCAGCCGAGGAGGGTACGAGCAGTACTTC. Protein: CASSRGGYEQYF.

This clone was recorded a few times. V and J are TRBV7-6 and TRBJ2-3, with a weak D call TRBD2 (6 bases). The V and J ends lost 2 bases and 6 bases respectively, with 18 bases between them. Germline V lookup: CDR1 SGHVS, CDR2 FNYEAQ. The CDR3 runs 16 residues. The CDR3: CASSLNRDSRRDTQYF. For the CDR3, the DNA is TGTGCCAGCAGCTTAAACCGGGACTCCCGTAGGGATACGCAGTATTTT.

The chain has TRBV11-2 and TRBJ1-3; the match to TRBD1 covers 8 bases. With 2 bases clipped from V and 5 bases from J, the junction kept 8 bases outside the gene matches. This CDR3 region has 16 residues. The V gene's germline CDR1 is SGHAT and CDR2 FQNNGV. The CDR3 spells CASSLSEAGGRNTIYF. CDR3 nucleotide sequence: TGTGCCAGCAGCTTATCTGAGGCAGGGGGCAGAAACACCATATATTTT.

The chain uses TRBV6-5 and TRBJ1-4; 7 bases agree with TRBD1. CDR1 and CDR2 (germline): MNHEY, SVGAGI. The trim removed 0 bases at V and 4 bases at J, leaving 5 bases unmatched. The CDR3 is made up of 16 amino acids. The CDR3 DNA reads as TGTGCCAGCAGTTACTCCTACAGGGGCCTTAATGAAAAACTGTTTTTT. Translation: CASSYSYRGLNEKLFF.

The rearrangement uses TRBV4-1 and TRBJ2-5; 7 positions agree with TRBD1. Trimming removed 4 bases from V and 2 bases from J; junction bases left unmatched: 7. The CDR3 totals 15 residues. The germline gives CDR1 MGHRA, CDR2 YSYEKL. The CDR3 coding sequence is TGCGCCAGCAGCCTCCCGGACAGGCCTCAAGAGACCCAGTACTTC. It encodes CASSLPDRPQETQYF.

The chain carries TRBV6-6 and TRBJ1-6; 8 bases align to TRBD1. The CDR3 extends over 15 amino acids. J lost 5 bases, V lost 6 bases, and 6 bases had no gene match. Germline CDR1 and CDR2: MNHNY and SVGAGI (reference sequence). CDR3 sequence reads: CASRDGTGHNSPLHF. The CDR3 DNA reads as TGTGCCAGCAGAGATGGGACAGGACATAATTCACCCCTCCACTTT.

The chain uses TRBV6-5 and TRBJ2-7; 9 bases line up with TRBD1. CDR3 length equals 15 residues. Germline loops: CDR1 MNHEY, CDR2 SVGAGI. V lost 5 bases to trimming and J lost 5 bases; unmatched junction nucleotides: 10. The CDR3 loop is CASSKENRGRDEQYF. The CDR3 DNA reads as TGTGCCAGCAGTAAGGAGAACAGGGGGCGCGACGAGCAGTACTTC.

The gene calls are TRBV9 and TRBJ2-1; 7 bases are shared with TRBD2. Germline CDR1 and CDR2: SGDLS and YYNGEE. This CDR3 spans 17 amino acids. V gave up 0 bases and J gave up 7 bases; unmatched junction bases: 13. CDR3 residues: CASSVAANGGWMNEQFF. In DNA form, the CDR3 reads TGTGCCAGCAGCGTAGCTGCGAACGGGGGGTGGATGAATGAGCAGTTCTTC.

This chain connects TRBV5-1 to TRBJ1-6; 9 nucleotides align to TRBD1. The trim removed 5 bases at V and 7 bases at J, leaving 10 bases unmatched. This CDR3 comprises 16 residues. Germline lookup yields CDR1 SGHRS and CDR2 YFSETQ. CDR3 sequence (DNA): TGCGCCAGCAGACAACTGTTAGGACAGGGGAATTCACCCCTCCACTTT. Translated: CASRQLLGQGNSPLHF. Using reference TRBV5-1 and TRBJ1-6 for the parts outside the CDR3, the full variable domain is KAGVTQTPRYLIKTRGQQVTLSCSPISGHRSVSWYQQTPGQGLQFLFEYFSETQRNKGNFPGRFSGRQFSNSRSEMNVSTLELGDSALYLCASRQLLGQGNSPLHFGNGTRLTVT.

In nucleotides, the CDR3 is TGTGCCAGCAGCGTATCGGGTGGTAGCGGGGGAACTAGCACAGATACGCAGTATTTT. It is translated as CASSVSGGSGGTSTDTQYF. The V and J genes are TRBV7-2 and TRBJ2-3; 9 nucleotides agree with TRBD2. V dropped 5 bases and J dropped 0; count of bases not matched to a gene: 15. The CDR3 runs 19 residues. Germline V gene sequence: CDR1 SGHTA, CDR2 FQGNSA.